This record looks at one T cell receptor (beta chain) sequence and its context. Per the original methods: Nucleated cell number was recorded as an estimate derived from reference gene primer amplification. Here immunoSEQ multiplex PCR was the method, and the copy in TCRdb shows in-frame clones only, minus some. The DNA gave D and trimming, while V, J and clone size come from that table. The sample carries over 300,000 clones, 90% recorded once. This specimen belongs to a study of blood T cell repertoires in COVID-19. Study summary: The United States, Italy and Spain provided the acute and convalescent COVID-19 samples. Sources were T cells, B-cell-depleted T cells, or PBMCs; the material itself was cDNA or gDNA.

The sequenced sample consisted of peripheral blood. The sequence was collected from a man aged 18 to 35 with active or convalescent COVID-19.

CDR3 loop: CASSFGYGYTF. CDR3 nucleotides: TGTGCCAGCAGTTTCGGCTATGGCTACACCTTC. The J gene is TRBJ1-2, the V gene TRBV12-3 or TRBV12-4; D gene unclear. The CDR3 spans 11 residues. V was shortened by 3 bases and J by 4 bases, with 3 bases between the two germline ends.